What follows are 9 T cell receptor beta chains derived from one specimen sequenced in a study of T cell clonality in common variable immunodeficiency. The protocol was immunoSEQ multiplex PCR, while the TCRdb copy is restricted to in-frame clones and leaves out a portion. The repertoire consists of roughly 57,000 clones, none detected only once. The sequencing sample was made of peripheral blood mononuclear cells. Receptors originate from a person aged 18 to 75 in good health.

This clone was seen at least ten times. The read terminates 3 residues ahead of where the CDR3 ends, so the germline J gene completes it. This sequence joins TRBV6-2 or TRBV6-3 and TRBJ1-5; 8 bases agree with TRBD1. V trimming: 7 bases; J trimming: 2 bases; junction bases outside the gene matches: 1. Per the germline V gene, CDR1 is MNHEY and CDR2 is SVGEGT. The CDR3 totals 13 residues. The sequenced CDR3 bases are TGTGCCAGCAAGGACAGGGGCAATCAGCCC. It yields the protein CASKDRGNQP. The complete CDR3 protein is CASKDRGNQPQHF.

The CDR3 here is CASSGQGYGQYF. CDR3 bases read: TGTGCCAGTAGCGGACAGGGATATGGT. This rearrangement joins TRBV19 to TRBJ2-4; 8 bases align to TRBD1. Read coverage stops 3 residues before the CDR3 terminus; the germline J gene supplies the remainder. CDR3 length: 12 residues. Germline V lookup: CDR1 LNHDA, CDR2 SQIVND (reference sequence). Based on the CDR3 plus reference TRBV19 and TRBJ2-4, the full variable domain is DGGITQSPKYLFRKEGQNVTLSCEQNLNHDAMYWYRQDPGQGLRLIYYSQIVNDFQKGDIAEGYSVSREKKESFPLTVTSAQKNPTAFYLCASSGQGYGQYFGAGTRLSVL.

This clone has more than one count but fewer than ten. The read ends 3 residues before the CDR3 terminus; that terminus is restored from the germline J gene. This chain links TRBV6-2 or TRBV6-3 with TRBJ1-1, with a weak D call TRBD1 (5 bases). The germline V gene encodes CDR1 MNHEY and CDR2 SVGEGT. This CDR3 spans 16 amino acids. CDR3 loop: CASSSGTSGTEETAFF. The covered CDR3 bases are TGTGCCAGCAGTTCCGGGACTAGCGGGACCGAAGAGACA.

Ten or more counts support this clone. CDR3 residues: CASSDTGSDTQYF. CDR3 bases read: TGTGCCAGCAGTGATACAGGGTCAGATACG. The genes are TRBV2 and TRBJ2-3, with D perhaps TRBD1 (6 bases). The read ends 3 residues shy of where the CDR3 ends; the end is completed using the germline J gene. The CDR3 runs 13 residues. V was trimmed by 3 bases and J by 4 bases, leaving 8 bases between them. The germline gives CDR1 SNHLY, CDR2 FYNNEI.

This clone was detected ten times or more. From the germline J gene comes the end of the CDR3, since the read stops 3 residues before it. The chain couples TRBV18 to TRBJ1-2; 7 positions match TRBD1. CDR1 is KGHSH and CDR2 is LQKENI in the germline V gene. CDR3 length: 16 residues. J gave up 6 bases and V 5 bases, and 15 bases lay outside the gene matches. The sequenced CDR3 bases are TGTGCCAGCTCATCCCCGAACGGAGACAGGGTTAATGGC. It yields the protein CASSSPNGDRVNG. The CDR3, in full, reads CASSSPNGDRVNGYTF.

At least ten counts were recorded for this clone. The read terminates 3 residues ahead of where the CDR3 ends, so the germline J gene completes it. The V call is TRBV14, the J call TRBJ1-1, with TRBD1 matching 7 bases. The V gene's germline CDR1 is SGHDN and CDR2 FVKESK. This CDR3 spans 14 amino acids. The sequenced CDR3 bases are TGTGCCAGCAGCCAAGATCGGTTTCCAGGGGGA. This gives the protein CASSQDRFPGG. The complete CDR3 protein is CASSQDRFPGGAFF.

This clone occurred many times. The read finishes 3 residues shy of the CDR3 end, and the germline J gene is used to complete it. V usage is TRBV29-1 and J usage is TRBJ2-7; the D gene is possibly TRBD2 (5 bases). The CDR3 is 14 residues long. Germline-derived CDR1 and CDR2 are SQVTM and ANQGSEA. V was cut by 7 bases and J by 1 base, with 17 bases left in between. CDR3 amino acids: CSALTGVPSYEQYF. The CDR3 bases that were read are TGCAGCGCCCTGACCGGGGTCCCTTCCTACGAG.

At least ten counts were recorded for this clone. The DNA ends 3 residues before the CDR3 does, and the rest of the CDR3 is filled in from the germline J gene. The genes are TRBV6-2 or TRBV6-3 and TRBJ2-7, with 7 bases identical to TRBD1. V lost 6 bases, J lost 0 bases, and 2 bases stayed unmatched. The CDR3 consists of 13 residues. The germline V gene encodes CDR1 MNHEY and CDR2 SVGEGT. The CDR3 is CASSGQVSYEQYF. The CDR3 DNA, read in part, is TGTGCCAGCAGCGGACAGGTCTCCTACGAG.

This clone was detected many times. The observed sequence ends 3 residues before the CDR3 terminus, with the missing tail filled in from the germline J gene. The chain links TRBV9 to TRBJ2-2; possibly TRBD2 for D (5 bases). CDR1 is SGDLS, CDR2 YYNGEE, per germline. CDR3 length: 15 residues. The V gene lost 0 bases and the J gene lost 0 bases, with 6 bases spanning the gap. Partial CDR3 DNA: TGTGCCAGCAGCGTAGCCGGGGCGAACACCGGGGAG. It is translated as CASSVAGANTGE. The full CDR3 sequence reads CASSVAGANTGELFF. The variable domain in full, with the rest retrieved from reference TRBV9 and TRBJ2-2, is DSGVTQTPKHLITATGQRVTLRCSPRSGDLSVYWYQQSLDQGLQFLIQYYNGEERAKGNILERFSAQQFPDLHSELNLSSLELGDSALYFCASSVAGANTGELFFGEGSRLTVL.